This T cell receptor beta chain was found in a study of graft-versus-host responses after intestinal transplantation (dated by TCRdb to the early 2020s). Regarding the study in general: Multivisceral, liver-intestinal, or isolated intestinal transplants were received by the recipients. Bulk TCR-beta CDR3 sequencing was used to track graft-versus-host and host-versus-graft alloreactive T cell clones in the graft, circulation and bone marrow after intestinal transplantation. Donor T cell macrochimerism was defined as a peak of at least 4% donor T cells among recipient peripheral blood mononuclear cells. The cohort enrolled 24 intestinal transplant recipients, one of whom was a retransplant, and 3 patients without pretransplant specimens were excluded. To identify alloreactive clones, pre-transplant mixed lymphocyte reaction products were sequenced and then compared with unstimulated pre-transplant donor and recipient T cells. Every recipient was given anti-thymocyte globulin induction, then maintenance tacrolimus and steroids for about three years. Rather than going through the commercial service, samples from a few later patients were sequenced in-house on an Illumina MiSeq and processed with MiXCR.

As for this clone: Its antigen is unknown. No much larger clonotype is one base removed from it; base qualities were not supplied.

The method behind the library was the immunoSEQ multiplex PCR assay. In most patients, genomic DNA was isolated using the Qiagen DNeasy Blood and Tissue Kit and sent frozen to Adaptive Biotechnologies for TCR sequencing. Adaptive Biotechnologies carried out high-throughput TCR-beta CDR3 sequencing of genomic DNA for most patients. As for the authors' bioinformatics: TCR sequencing data were retrieved from Adaptive's ImmunoSEQ software for around 18 patients, whereas a few other patients were processed with MiXCR and VDJtools. CD4 versus CD8 sorting errors were corrected by removing sequences found in both subsets at a frequency ratio below 5:1. Because the origin of CDR3 nucleotide sequences shared between donor and recipient could not be assigned, those sequences were removed. To be classed as alloreactive, a clone needed at least 2-fold expansion over unstimulated cells and a minimum CFSE-low frequency of 0.002% (template counts) or 0.001% (read counts). Clones were considered mappable if detected in sequenced pre-transplant spleen, lymph node, or MLR CFSE-low populations of the donor or recipient. Cumulative frequency of alloreactive clones was calculated as a percentage of all sequences weighted by copy number. TCRdb's version of the immuneACCESS table is confined to in-frame rearrangements and falls short of the full clone set. An unresolved V gene accounts for under half of the shortfall where checked; the remainder is of unknown origin. V and J calls and clone size come straight from that table; D and trimming were deduced from the DNA. The sample records around 130,000 clones, more than 80% of which are singletons. 0.16% of the sample is held by the ten biggest clonotypes.

Reading from cysteine to phenylalanine, the CDR3 counts 14 amino acids. Only CDR3 DNA remains: 42 bases, in frame from the first base. CDR1 and CDR2, looked up from the germline V gene, are SGHDN and FVKESK. Trimming at the junction amounts to 2 bases on V and 9 bases on J, and the germline ends lie 16 bases apart. The paper's findings and limits, for the study overall: Early after transplant, peak levels of circulating GvH clones were found to be associated with declines in HvG clones. In the allografts of patients with donor T cell macrochimerism, GvH to HvG T cell clonal ratios were high. The relatively low number and heterogeneity of intestinal transplant patients limited the conclusions. GvH clones were detected in recipient bone marrow, and some of these GvH clones were observed earlier in ileal mucosa or blood, consistent with an intestinal mucosal origin.

The time point label of this sample denotes: cells obtained before transplantation from donor or recipient. CD3+CD4+ and CD3+CD8+ populations were FACS-sorted from unstimulated pre-transplant donor and recipient cells taken from spleen or lymph nodes. This material consisted of unstimulated CD4+ T cells sorted from spleen or lymph node cells, taken before intestinal transplant. The chain is made from TRBV14 and TRBJ2-5; the D region is possibly TRBD1 or TRBD2, each matching across 6 bases. The origin of this receptor is a human donor who received an intestinal transplant. The DNA reads as follows: TGTGCCAGCAGCCAATCGACAGGCGGAGGGTCCCAGTACTTC. It translates as CASSQSTGGGSQYF.